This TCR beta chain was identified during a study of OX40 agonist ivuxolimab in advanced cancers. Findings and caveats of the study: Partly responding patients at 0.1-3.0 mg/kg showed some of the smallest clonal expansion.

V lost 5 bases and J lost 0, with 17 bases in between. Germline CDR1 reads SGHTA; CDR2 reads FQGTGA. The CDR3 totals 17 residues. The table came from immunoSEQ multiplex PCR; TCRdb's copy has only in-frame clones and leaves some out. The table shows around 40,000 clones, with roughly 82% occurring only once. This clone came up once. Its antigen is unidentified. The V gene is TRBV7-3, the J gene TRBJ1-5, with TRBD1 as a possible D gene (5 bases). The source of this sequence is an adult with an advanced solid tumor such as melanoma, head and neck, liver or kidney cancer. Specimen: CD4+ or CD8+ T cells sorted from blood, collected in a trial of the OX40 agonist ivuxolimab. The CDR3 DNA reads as TGTGCCAGCAGCCTAGACGAAGGGGATTATAGCAATCAGCCCCAGCATTTT. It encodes CASSLDEGDYSNQPQHF. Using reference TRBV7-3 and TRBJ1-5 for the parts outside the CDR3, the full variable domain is GAGVSQTPSNKVTEKGKYVELRCDPISGHTALYWYRQSLGQGPEFLIYFQGTGAADDSGLPNDRFFAVRPEGSVSTLKIQRTERGDSAVYLCASSLDEGDYSNQPQHFGDGTRLSIL.